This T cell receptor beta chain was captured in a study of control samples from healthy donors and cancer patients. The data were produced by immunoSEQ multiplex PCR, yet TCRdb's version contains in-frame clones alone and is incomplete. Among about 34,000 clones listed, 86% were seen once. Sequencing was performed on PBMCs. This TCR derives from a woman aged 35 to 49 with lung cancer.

The CDR3 coding sequence is TGTGCCAGACAGGGACGAAAGAACACTGAAGCTTTCTTT. It specifies CARQGRKNTEAFF. The chain combines TRBV5-8 with TRBJ1-1, with D maybe TRBD1 (6 bases). The CDR3 spans 13 residues. V was trimmed by 8 bases and J by 1 base, leaving 12 bases between them. Germline V gene sequence: CDR1 SGHTS, CDR2 YDEGEE.